This T cell receptor (beta chain) derives from a study of blood T cell repertoires in COVID-19. The wider study: Samples taken during acute and convalescent COVID-19 were collected in the United States, Italy and Spain. PBMCs, B-cell-depleted T cells, or T cells were the source of the cDNA or gDNA that made up the material.

Germline CDR1 is MNHEY and CDR2 is SMNVEV (reference sequence). The CDR3 spans 14 residues. Trimming at V came to 5 bases and at J to 5 bases, leaving 3 bases not matched to a gene. Generated by immunoSEQ multiplex PCR, the TCRdb table keeps only in-frame clones and is missing some. The sample shows about 270,000 clones, roughly 86% of them seen only once. Enrollees, about 18 to 89 years old, lived in 25 or so US areas. Participant reports of clinical history set cohort assignment. The V call is TRBV27, the J call TRBJ1-6; 7 bases agree with TRBD1. The receptor was isolated from a woman in her thirties who had recovered from COVID-19. The sample comprised PBMCs or T cells enriched from blood (not recorded which). The CDR3 region is CASSDRADNSPLHF. CDR3 DNA: TGTGCCAGCAGTGACAGGGCCGATAATTCACCCCTCCACTTT.